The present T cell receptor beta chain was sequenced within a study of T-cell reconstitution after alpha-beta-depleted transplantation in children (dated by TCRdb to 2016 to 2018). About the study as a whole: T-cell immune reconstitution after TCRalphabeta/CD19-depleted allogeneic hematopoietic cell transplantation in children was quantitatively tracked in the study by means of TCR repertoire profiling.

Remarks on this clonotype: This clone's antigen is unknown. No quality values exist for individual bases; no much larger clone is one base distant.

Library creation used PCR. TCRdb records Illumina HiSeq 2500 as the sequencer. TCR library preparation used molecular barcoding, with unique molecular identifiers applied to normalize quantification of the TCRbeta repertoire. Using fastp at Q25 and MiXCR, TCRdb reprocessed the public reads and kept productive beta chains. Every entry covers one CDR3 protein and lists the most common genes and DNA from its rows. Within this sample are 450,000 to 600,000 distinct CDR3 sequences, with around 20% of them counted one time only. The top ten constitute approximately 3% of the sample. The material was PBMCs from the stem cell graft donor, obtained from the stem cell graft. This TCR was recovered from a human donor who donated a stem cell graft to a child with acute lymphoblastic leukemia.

This receptor carries the CDR3 CASSSLLGGSRGNEQFF. The bases are TGTGCCAGCAGCTCCCTTTTGGGAGGGTCGCGGGGCAATGAGCAGTTCTTC. Rearrangement joined TRBV7-7 to TRBJ2-1; 7 central bases correspond to TRBD2. Unmatched junction bases come to 15, with V trimmed by 4 bases and J by 6 bases. The CDR3 sequence holds 17 residues, the cysteine and phenylalanine included. Kept here is only the CDR3 DNA, which spans 51 bases and is read in frame from base 1. In the germline V gene (reference sequence), CDR1 corresponds to SSHAT and CDR2 to FNYEAQ.